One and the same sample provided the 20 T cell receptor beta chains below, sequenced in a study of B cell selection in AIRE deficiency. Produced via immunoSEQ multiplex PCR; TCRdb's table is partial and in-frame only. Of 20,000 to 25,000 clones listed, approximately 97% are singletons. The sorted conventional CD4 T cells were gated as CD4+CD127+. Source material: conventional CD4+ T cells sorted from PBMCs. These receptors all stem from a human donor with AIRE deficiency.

The CDR3 protein is CASSLEGNTIYF. CDR3 DNA: TGCGCCAGCAGCTTGGAAGGAAACACCATATATTTT. This rearrangement joins TRBV5-1 to TRBJ1-3; no firm D call. Germline assignment: CDR1 SGHRS and CDR2 YFSETQ. Trimming stripped 0 bases from V and 4 bases from J, with 2 bases between. The CDR3 has 12 residues. Complete variable domain (other parts from reference TRBV5-1 and TRBJ1-3): KAGVTQTPRYLIKTRGQQVTLSCSPISGHRSVSWYQQTPGQGLQFLFEYFSETQRNKGNFPGRFSGRQFSNSRSEMNVSTLELGDSALYLCASSLEGNTIYFGEGSWLTVV.

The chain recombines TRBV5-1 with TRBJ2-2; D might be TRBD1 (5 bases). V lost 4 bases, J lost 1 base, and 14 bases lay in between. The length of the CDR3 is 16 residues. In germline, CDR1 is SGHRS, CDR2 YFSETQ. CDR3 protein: CASSLRVQMNTGELFF. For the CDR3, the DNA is TGCGCCAGCAGCCTCAGGGTGCAAATGAACACCGGGGAGCTGTTTTTT.

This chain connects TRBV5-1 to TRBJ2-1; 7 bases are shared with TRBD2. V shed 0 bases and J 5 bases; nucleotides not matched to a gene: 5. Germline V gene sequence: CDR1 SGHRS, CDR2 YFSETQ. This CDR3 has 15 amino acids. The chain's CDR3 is CASSLGLADDNEQFF. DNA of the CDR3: TGCGCCAGCAGCTTGGGTCTAGCGGACGACAATGAGCAGTTCTTC.

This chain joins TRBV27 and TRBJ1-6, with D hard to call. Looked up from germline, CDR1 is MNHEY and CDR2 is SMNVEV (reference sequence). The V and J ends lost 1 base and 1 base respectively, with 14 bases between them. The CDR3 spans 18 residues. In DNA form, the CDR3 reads TGTGCCAGCAGTTTATTTTCCTGGGCGGGTTCCTATAATTCACCCCTCCACTTT. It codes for CASSLFSWAGSYNSPLHF.

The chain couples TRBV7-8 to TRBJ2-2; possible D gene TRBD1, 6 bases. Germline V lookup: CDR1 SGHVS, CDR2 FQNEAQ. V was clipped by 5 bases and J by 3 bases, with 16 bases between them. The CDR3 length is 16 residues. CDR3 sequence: CASSPVSGADTGELFF. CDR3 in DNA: TGTGCCAGCAGCCCTGTGTCAGGGGCCGACACCGGGGAGCTGTTTTTT.

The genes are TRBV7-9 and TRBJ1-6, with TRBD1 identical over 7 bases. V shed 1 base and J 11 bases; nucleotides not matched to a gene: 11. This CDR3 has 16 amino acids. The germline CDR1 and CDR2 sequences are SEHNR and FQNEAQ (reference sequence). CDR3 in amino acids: CASSLVRGDSSAPLHF. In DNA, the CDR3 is TGTGCCAGCAGCTTAGTCAGGGGGGACAGTTCGGCACCCCTCCACTTT.

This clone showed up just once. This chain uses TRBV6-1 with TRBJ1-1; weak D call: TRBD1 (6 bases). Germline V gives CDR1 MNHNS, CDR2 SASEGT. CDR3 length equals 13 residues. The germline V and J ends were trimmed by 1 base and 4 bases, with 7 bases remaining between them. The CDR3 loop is CASSEGGGTEAFF. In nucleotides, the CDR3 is TGTGCCAGCAGTGAAGGAGGGGGCACTGAAGCTTTCTTT.

For the CDR3, the DNA is TGTGCCAGCAGTGAAACCCGGGATAACTATGGCTACACCTTC. Amino acid sequence: CASSETRDNYGYTF. The chain has TRBV6-1 and TRBJ1-2; D remains ambiguous. Trimming shortened V by 2 bases and J by 1 base, and 8 bases separated the two germline ends. The CDR3 has 14 amino acids. The germline gives CDR1 MNHNS, CDR2 SASEGT.

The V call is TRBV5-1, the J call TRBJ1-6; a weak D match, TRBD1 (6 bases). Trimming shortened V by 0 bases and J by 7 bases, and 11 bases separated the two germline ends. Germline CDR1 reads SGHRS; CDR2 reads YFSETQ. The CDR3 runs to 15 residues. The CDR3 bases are TGCGCCAGCAGCTTGGATCCAGGGGACAATTCACCCCTCCACTTT. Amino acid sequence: CASSLDPGDNSPLHF.

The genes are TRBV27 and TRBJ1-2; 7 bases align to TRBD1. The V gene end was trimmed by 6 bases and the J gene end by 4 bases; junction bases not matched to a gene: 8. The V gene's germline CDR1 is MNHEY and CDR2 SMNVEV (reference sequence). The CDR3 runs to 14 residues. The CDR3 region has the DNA TGTGCCAGCAGGCAAGCGGGACAGAGCTATGGCTACACCTTC. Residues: CASRQAGQSYGYTF.

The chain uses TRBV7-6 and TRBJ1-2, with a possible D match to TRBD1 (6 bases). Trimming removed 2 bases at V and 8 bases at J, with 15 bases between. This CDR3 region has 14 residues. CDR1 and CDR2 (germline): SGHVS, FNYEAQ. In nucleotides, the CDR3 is TGTGCCAGCAGCTTATATGGGACACATAAAGGCTACACCTTC. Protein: CASSLYGTHKGYTF.

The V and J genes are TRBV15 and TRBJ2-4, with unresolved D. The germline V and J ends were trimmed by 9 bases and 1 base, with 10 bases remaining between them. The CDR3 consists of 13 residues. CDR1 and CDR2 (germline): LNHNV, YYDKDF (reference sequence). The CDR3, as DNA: TGTGCCACGCCGGGCCAGGCCAAAAACATTCAGTACTTC. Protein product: CATPGQAKNIQYF.

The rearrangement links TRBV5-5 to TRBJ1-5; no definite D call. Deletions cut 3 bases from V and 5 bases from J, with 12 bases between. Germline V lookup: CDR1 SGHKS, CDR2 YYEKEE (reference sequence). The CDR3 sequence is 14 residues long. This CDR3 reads CASSSRIFYQPQHF. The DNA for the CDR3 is TGTGCCAGCAGCTCGAGGATTTTTTATCAGCCCCAGCATTTT.

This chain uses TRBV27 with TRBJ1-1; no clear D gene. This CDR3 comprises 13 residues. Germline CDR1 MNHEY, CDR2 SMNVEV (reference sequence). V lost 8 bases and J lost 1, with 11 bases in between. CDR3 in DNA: TGTGCCAGCGCCTTGGGGAAGAACACTGAAGCTTTCTTT. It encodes CASALGKNTEAFF.

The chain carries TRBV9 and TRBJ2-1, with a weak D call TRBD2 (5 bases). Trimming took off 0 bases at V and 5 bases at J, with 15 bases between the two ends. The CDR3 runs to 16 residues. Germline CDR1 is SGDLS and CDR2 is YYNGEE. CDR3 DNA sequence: TGTGCCAGCAGCGTAGCTCCACGGGATGACCACAATGAGCAGTTCTTC. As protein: CASSVAPRDDHNEQFF. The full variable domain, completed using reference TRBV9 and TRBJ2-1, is DSGVTQTPKHLITATGQRVTLRCSPRSGDLSVYWYQQSLDQGLQFLIQYYNGEERAKGNILERFSAQQFPDLHSELNLSSLELGDSALYFCASSVAPRDDHNEQFFGPGTRLTVL.

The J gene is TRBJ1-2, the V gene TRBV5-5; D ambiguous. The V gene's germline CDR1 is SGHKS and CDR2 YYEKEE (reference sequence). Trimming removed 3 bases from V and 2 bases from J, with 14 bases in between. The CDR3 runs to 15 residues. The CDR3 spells CASSSIAPTNYGYTF. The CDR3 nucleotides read TGTGCCAGCAGCTCGATCGCCCCAACCAACTATGGCTACACCTTC.

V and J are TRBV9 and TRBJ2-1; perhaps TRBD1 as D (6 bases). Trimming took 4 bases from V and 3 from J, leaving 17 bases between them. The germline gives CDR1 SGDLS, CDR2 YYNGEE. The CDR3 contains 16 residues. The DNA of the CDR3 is TGTGCCAGCAGCCGCGAGGCAGGGACAAACTACAATGAGCAGTTCTTC. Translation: CASSREAGTNYNEQFF.

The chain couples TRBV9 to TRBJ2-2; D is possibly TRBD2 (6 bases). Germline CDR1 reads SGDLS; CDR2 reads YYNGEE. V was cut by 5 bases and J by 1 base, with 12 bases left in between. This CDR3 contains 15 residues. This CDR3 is CASRRREENTGELFF. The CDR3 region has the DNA TGTGCCAGCAGGCGGCGGGAAGAGAACACCGGGGAGCTGTTTTTT.

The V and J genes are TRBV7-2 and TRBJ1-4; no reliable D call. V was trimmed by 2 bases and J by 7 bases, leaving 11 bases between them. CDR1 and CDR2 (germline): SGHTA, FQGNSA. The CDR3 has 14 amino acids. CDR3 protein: CASSLQALGEKLFF. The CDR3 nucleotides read TGTGCCAGCAGCTTACAGGCCCTAGGTGAAAAACTGTTTTTT.

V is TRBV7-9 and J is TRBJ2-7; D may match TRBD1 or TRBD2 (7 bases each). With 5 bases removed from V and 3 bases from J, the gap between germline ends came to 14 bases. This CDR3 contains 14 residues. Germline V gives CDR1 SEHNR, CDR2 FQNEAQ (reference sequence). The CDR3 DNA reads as TGTGCCAGCAGCCCCAGGGGGGGTGGCTACGAGCAGTACTTC. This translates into CASSPRGGGYEQYF. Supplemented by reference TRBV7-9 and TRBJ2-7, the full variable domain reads DTGVSQNPRHKITKRGQNVTFRCDPISEHNRLYWYRQTLGQGPEFLTYFQNEAQLEKSRLLSDRFSAERPKGSFSTLEIQRTEQGDSAMYLCASSPRGGGYEQYFGPGTRLTVT.